This T cell receptor (beta chain) derives from a study of shared clonotypes between healthy human individuals. Study in general: Donor composition was two women and three men, aged 18 to 49.

Everyone who donated was a Caucasian adult who lived in Nashville, Tennessee. This CDR3 has 14 residues. Germline V gives CDR1 SGHDN, CDR2 FVKESK. Deletions cut 4 bases from V and 5 bases from J, with 14 bases between. Clones were read by immunoSEQ multiplex PCR, and TCRdb kept only the in-frame ones, dropping some. The sample consists of more than 2,000,000 clones, just over 90% of them appearing once. With respect to this clone: Its antigen is currently unknown.

Study-level findings and limits: Memory subsets had estimated richness that was generally smaller than that of naive subsets.

The V and J genes are TRBV14 and TRBJ1-1, with D unclear. The sequenced sample consisted of naive CD4+ T cells from PBMCs. Subset meaning: CD45RA+ positively selected. This receptor was identified in a man aged 18-30 years in good health. Some clones in this sample may be carry-over from other donors' samples. CDR3 DNA: TGTGCCAGCAGCCGTAACTCGCCTGGTACTGAAGCTTTCTTT. This sequence encodes CASSRNSPGTEAFF.